This T cell receptor beta chain was captured in a study of tumor-infiltrating lymphocytes in primary liver carcinoma. Study overall: Maximum tumor diameters ranged from about 4.2 to 11 cm, stage T1-T3 N0M0.

Trimming stripped 2 bases from V and 5 bases from J, with 14 bases between. Germline-derived CDR1 and CDR2 are SGHNT and YYREEE (reference sequence). The CDR3 length is 14 residues. This clonotype was counted only a few times. The target antigen is unknown. TCR beta cDNA was prepared out of roughly 450 ng total RNA by means of a constant-region primer. Libraries for TCR beta were built through three nested multiplex PCR rounds, which together made up a slightly modified ARM-PCR procedure. Use of TRBV1-TRBV30 forward primers with a C-beta reverse primer characterized the first two PCR rounds, which lasted 10 cycles each. One entry per CDR3 protein results from TCRdb running MiXCR on the multiplex PCR reads. The sample includes hundreds of thousands of distinct CDR3 sequences, roughly 60% of them seen just once. In addition to blood RNA drawn from unsorted whole blood, germline DNA was extracted. At sampling, these chronic HBV carriers had received no treatment.

General observations from the study: Overlap between tumor regions exceeded overlap of tumor with adjacent tissue or blood.

Sequences were obtained from peripheral blood. The TCR comes from a woman younger than 45 with primary liver carcinoma and hepatitis B virus infection. V and J are TRBV5-4 and TRBJ2-7, with D hard to call. The CDR3: CASSLRSDGHEQYF. As DNA, the CDR3 is TGTGCCAGCAGCTTACGGTCCGATGGGCACGAGCAGTACTTC. The variable domain in full, completed from reference TRBV5-4 and TRBJ2-7, reads ETGVTQSPTHLIKTRGQQVTLRCSSQSGHNTVSWYQQALGQGPQFIFQYYREEENGRGNFPPRFSGLQFPNYSSELNVNALELDDSALYLCASSLRSDGHEQYFGPGTRLTVT.